The 25 T cell receptor beta chains presented below share a single source sample, sequenced in a study of vaccination effects on CD4 cells after COVID-19. No antigen has been identified for these receptors. Profiling relied on immunoSEQ multiplex PCR, and the TCRdb table lists in-frame clones only, not all of them. The sample holds 30,000 to 35,000 clones, roughly four fifths seen once. Isolating CD4+ T cells followed roughly ten days of culture. The person had a PCR-confirmed SARS-CoV-2 infection during March to December 2020. Each participant was administered two doses of either the BNT162b2 or the mRNA-1273 vaccine. This material consisted of CD4+ T cells from PBMCs cultured without peptide, taken after COVID-19 vaccination. The receptors come from a human donor who had a prior SARS-CoV-2 infection.

The chain joins TRBV7-2 to TRBJ2-5; D remains unclear. With 4 bases removed from V and 11 bases from J, the gap between germline ends came to 17 bases. In germline, CDR1 is SGHTA, CDR2 FQGNSA. CDR3 length: 13 residues. The CDR3 DNA reads TGTGCCAGCAGCTCATCCCCCGGGCCCCCGCAGTACTTC. Its protein product is CASSSSPGPPQYF.

This clone was observed once. The chain links TRBV25-1 to TRBJ1-1; D is perhaps TRBD1 (5 bases). The CDR3 runs 16 residues. Trimming pared 1 base from V and 0 bases from J, leaving 12 bases between. Germline lookup yields CDR1 MGHDK and CDR2 SYGVNS. DNA of the CDR3: TGTGCCAGCAGTGAATCCACTATAGGGGTGAACACTGAAGCTTTCTTT. It translates to CASSESTIGVNTEAFF.

The rearrangement uses TRBV6-5 and TRBJ2-3; TRBD2 matches at 8 bases. From germline, CDR1 is MNHEY and CDR2 SVGAGI. The ends lost 0 bases at V and 5 bases at J; junction bases unmatched: 7. CDR3 size: 16 residues. DNA of the CDR3: TGTGCCAGCAGTTACTCCGGGAGGGCCTATGAAGATACGCAGTATTTT. The encoded protein is CASSYSGRAYEDTQYF.

The chain uses TRBV7-9 and TRBJ1-1; 8 bases fit TRBD1. Per germline, CDR1 SEHNR and CDR2 FQNEAQ (reference sequence). The CDR3 runs to 19 residues. With 1 base clipped from V and 9 bases from J, the junction kept 22 bases outside the gene matches. DNA for the CDR3: TGTGCCAGCAGCTTAGGCCCCGGACAGGGCGGCGACTTCCACCTTAAAGCTTTCTTT. Protein product: CASSLGPGQGGDFHLKAFF.

This chain connects TRBV5-1 to TRBJ2-5, with unresolved D. Trimming took off 5 bases at V and 4 bases at J, with 9 bases between the two ends. CDR3 length equals 12 residues. Per the germline V gene, CDR1 is SGHRS and CDR2 is YFSETQ. The CDR3 sequence: CASSPPGETQYF. CDR3 nucleotide sequence: TGCGCCAGCAGTCCCCCTGGAGAGACCCAGTACTTC.

The genes are TRBV5-1 and TRBJ2-5; D perhaps matches TRBD2 (7 bases). From germline, CDR1 is SGHRS and CDR2 YFSETQ. The germline V and J ends were trimmed by 3 bases and 5 bases, with 17 bases remaining between them. The CDR3 totals 15 residues. The CDR3 loop reads CASSWRGGKGETQYF. The DNA for the CDR3 is TGCGCCAGCAGCTGGAGGGGGGGGAAAGGGGAGACCCAGTACTTC. Supplemented by reference TRBV5-1 and TRBJ2-5, the full variable domain reads KAGVTQTPRYLIKTRGQQVTLSCSPISGHRSVSWYQQTPGQGLQFLFEYFSETQRNKGNFPGRFSGRQFSNSRSEMNVSTLELGDSALYLCASSWRGGKGETQYFGPGTRLLVL.

This chain uses TRBV3-1 (or the pseudogene TRBV3-2) with TRBJ1-2, with 10 positions matching TRBD1. Losses at the gene ends were 2 bases for V and 8 bases for J; bases not matched to a gene: 5. Germline V CDR1 and CDR2: LGHDT, YNNKEL (reference sequence). This CDR3 spans 14 amino acids. CDR3 nucleotides: TGTGCCAGCAGCCAAACTGGACAGGGGGGCGGCTACACCTTC. Protein sequence: CASSQTGQGGGYTF.

The chain employs TRBV3-1 (or the pseudogene TRBV3-2) and TRBJ2-7; D remains ambiguous. The CDR3 is 8 amino acids. CDR1 and CDR2 from the germline V gene are LGHDT and YNNKEL (reference sequence). Trimming left V 3 bases short and J 12 bases short, with 3 bases between. The CDR3, as DNA: TGTGCCAGCAGCCATTCGTACTTC. Its translation: CASSHSYF.

V and J are TRBV3-1 (or the pseudogene TRBV3-2) and TRBJ2-6; the D gene could be TRBD1 or TRBD2 (6 bases each). The CDR3 consists of 22 residues. The germline V and J ends were trimmed by 0 bases and 1 base, with 25 bases remaining between them. CDR1 and CDR2 from the germline V gene are LGHDT and YNNKEL (reference sequence). The CDR3 sequence is CASSQEPGRTGARGSGANVLTF. DNA of the CDR3: TGTGCCAGCAGCCAAGAACCCGGTCGGACGGGGGCGCGAGGTTCTGGGGCCAACGTCCTGACTTTC.

The chain links TRBV30 to TRBJ1-4; D is ambiguous. The CDR3 has 14 residues. With 0 bases removed from V and 3 bases from J, the gap between germline ends came to 8 bases. Germline-derived CDR1 and CDR2 are GTSNPN and SVGIG (reference sequence). This chain's CDR3 is CAWSVIHSNEKLFF. In nucleotides, the CDR3 is TGTGCCTGGAGTGTAATTCACTCTAATGAAAAACTGTTTTTT.

The gene calls are TRBV24-1 and TRBJ2-1; perhaps TRBD2 as D (6 bases). The CDR3 has 15 residues. The germline gives CDR1 KGHDR, CDR2 SFDVKD. Deletions cut 4 bases from V and 8 bases from J, with 17 bases between. CDR3 DNA sequence: TGTGCCACCAGTGACCCATCGTCGGGAGTTTATGAGCAGTTCTTC. Its translation: CATSDPSSGVYEQFF.

The genes are TRBV28 and TRBJ1-1; tentatively, D is TRBD1 (5 bases). Germline assignment: CDR1 MDHEN and CDR2 SYDVKM. The CDR3 covers 14 residues. The V end was cut by 7 bases, the J end by 4 bases, with 16 bases between. Here the CDR3 DNA reads TGTGCCAGCAACCCAGGGACTATGCGCACTGAAGCTTTCTTT. Translated: CASNPGTMRTEAFF. Full variable domain (remainder filled in from reference TRBV28 and TRBJ1-1): DVKVTQSSRYLVKRTGEKVFLECVQDMDHENMFWYRQDPGLGLRLIYFSYDVKMKEKGDIPEGYSVSREKKERFSLILESASTNQTSMYLCASNPGTMRTEAFFGQGTRLTVV.

This CDR3 is CASSITGWSTEAFF. In nucleotides, the CDR3 is TGTGCCAGCAGCATCACAGGGTGGAGTACTGAAGCTTTCTTT. J is TRBJ1-1 and V is TRBV9, with D perhaps TRBD1 (6 bases). The V gene's germline CDR1 is SGDLS and CDR2 YYNGEE. The CDR3 totals 14 residues. Trimming shortened V by 4 bases and J by 5 bases, and 15 bases separated the two germline ends. Based on the CDR3 plus reference TRBV9 and TRBJ1-1, the full variable domain is DSGVTQTPKHLITATGQRVTLRCSPRSGDLSVYWYQQSLDQGLQFLIQYYNGEERAKGNILERFSAQQFPDLHSELNLSSLELGDSALYFCASSITGWSTEAFFGQGTRLTVV.

The chain is built from TRBV7-9 and TRBJ2-5; D unclear. CDR3 length equals 9 residues. Germline assignment: CDR1 SEHNR and CDR2 FQNEAQ (reference sequence). Deletions cut 11 bases from V and 2 bases from J, with 3 bases between. CDR3 DNA sequence: TGTGCCTCTCAAGAGACCCAGTACTTC. Protein: CASQETQYF.

This clone has a handful of counts. The rearrangement links TRBV5-6 to TRBJ1-2; 7 bases are shared with TRBD1. Unmatched junction bases numbered 18, after V lost 7 bases and J lost 6 bases. Germline V gene data show CDR1 as SGHDT and CDR2 as YYEEEE. The CDR3 covers 16 residues. The CDR3 spells CASDLGGQGGEDGYTF. The CDR3 region has the DNA TGTGCCAGCGATCTTGGGGGGCAGGGGGGAGAGGATGGCTACACCTTC.

The J gene is TRBJ2-7, the V gene TRBV7-2; D not resolved. The germline V and J ends were trimmed by 5 bases and 2 bases, with 13 bases remaining between them. Germline V gene lookup returns CDR1 SGHTA and CDR2 FQGNSA. This CDR3 has 14 residues. CDR3 amino acids: CASSASRSTYEQYF. The CDR3 nucleotides read TGTGCCAGCAGCGCCTCTCGGTCTACCTACGAGCAGTACTTC.

The chain joins TRBV30 to TRBJ2-3, with 11 nucleotides matching TRBD2. Trimming cost V 3 bases and J 4 bases; bases outside gene matches: 15. Germline V gene data show CDR1 as GTSNPN and CDR2 as SVGIG (reference sequence). The CDR3 covers 18 residues. In DNA form, the CDR3 reads TGTGCCTGGAGCGAGCAGCCGATACTAGCGGGAGTGCCAGATACGCAGTATTTT. Protein product: CAWSEQPILAGVPDTQYF.

This chain joins TRBV10-3 and TRBJ2-3, with 15 bases aligning to TRBD2. Germline V gene sequence: CDR1 ENHRY, CDR2 SYGVKD. The V segment lost 10 bases and the J segment 5 bases; nucleotides outside the gene matches: 13. This CDR3 spans 17 amino acids. CDR3 sequence reads: CASAGLAGGAGGDTQYF. The DNA for the CDR3 is TGTGCCAGCGCGGGACTAGCGGGAGGAGCCGGGGGAGATACGCAGTATTTT.

V gene TRBV20-1 combines with J gene TRBJ2-5; D not certain. V was trimmed by 3 bases and J by 5 bases, leaving 10 bases between them. This CDR3 has 12 residues. Germline CDR1 DFQATT, CDR2 SNEGSKA (reference sequence). CDR3 region: CSASPFGETQYF. The CDR3 DNA sequence: TGCAGTGCTAGTCCGTTTGGGGAGACCCAGTACTTC.

The J gene is TRBJ2-5, the V gene TRBV5-1; 12 nucleotides agree with TRBD1. Trimming removed 8 bases from V and 7 bases from J; junction bases left unmatched: 9. Germline values: CDR1 SGHRS, CDR2 YFSETQ. The CDR3 is made up of 14 amino acids. CDR3 coding DNA: TGCGCCAGTTCCGGGACAGGGGGCCAGGGGACCCAGTACTTC. It codes for CASSGTGGQGTQYF.

The rearrangement uses TRBV4-2 and TRBJ2-5; D unclear. There are 11 residues in the CDR3. V was trimmed by 2 bases and J by 5 bases, leaving 3 bases between them. The V gene's germline CDR1 is LGHNA and CDR2 YNFKEQ. The CDR3 region is CASSQKETQYF. The CDR3 DNA is TGTGCCAGCAGCCAAAAGGAGACCCAGTACTTC.

This clone was seen only once. The CDR3 DNA reads TGTGCCAGCAGCTTAGCGTGGGGGGCCTACAATGAGCAGTTCTTC. The encoded protein is CASSLAWGAYNEQFF. J is TRBJ2-1 and V is TRBV7-9; D perhaps matches TRBD2 (6 bases). The CDR3 consists of 15 residues. Germline CDR1 and CDR2: SEHNR and FQNEAQ (reference sequence). The ends were cut back, 0 bases at V and 2 bases at J, with 8 bases in the middle. The variable domain in full, with the rest retrieved from reference TRBV7-9 and TRBJ2-1, is DTGVSQNPRHKITKRGQNVTFRCDPISEHNRLYWYRQTLGQGPEFLTYFQNEAQLEKSRLLSDRFSAERPKGSFSTLEIQRTEQGDSAMYLCASSLAWGAYNEQFFGPGTRLTVL.

The chain joins TRBV11-1 to TRBJ2-3; 9 bases are shared with TRBD1. Germline V CDR1 and CDR2: SGHAT, FQDESV (reference sequence). CDR3 length: 14 residues. The ends lost 1 base at V and 5 bases at J; junction bases unmatched: 1. CDR3 sequence (DNA): TGTGCCAGCAGCTTAGGACAGGGGGTAGATACGCAGTATTTT. Translating it yields CASSLGQGVDTQYF.

This chain uses TRBV7-8 with TRBJ2-4; 11 bases match TRBD2. Trimming removed 2 bases from V and 8 bases from J; junction bases left unmatched: 2. The length of the CDR3 is 14 residues. The germline gives CDR1 SGHVS, CDR2 FQNEAQ. The CDR3 region is CASSLLAGGDIQYF. The DNA for the CDR3 is TGTGCCAGCAGCTTACTAGCGGGAGGTGACATTCAGTACTTC.

Only a few counts were recorded for this clone. The chain employs TRBV3-1 (or the pseudogene TRBV3-2) and TRBJ2-7, with D perhaps TRBD2 (5 bases). CDR3 size: 16 residues. The germline gives CDR1 LGHDT, CDR2 YNNKEL (reference sequence). The V and J ends lost 3 bases and 2 bases respectively, with 17 bases between them. CDR3 sequence reads: CASSQTGLPVTYEQYF. The CDR3 region has the DNA TGTGCCAGCAGCCAGACCGGACTGCCGGTAACCTACGAGCAGTACTTC.